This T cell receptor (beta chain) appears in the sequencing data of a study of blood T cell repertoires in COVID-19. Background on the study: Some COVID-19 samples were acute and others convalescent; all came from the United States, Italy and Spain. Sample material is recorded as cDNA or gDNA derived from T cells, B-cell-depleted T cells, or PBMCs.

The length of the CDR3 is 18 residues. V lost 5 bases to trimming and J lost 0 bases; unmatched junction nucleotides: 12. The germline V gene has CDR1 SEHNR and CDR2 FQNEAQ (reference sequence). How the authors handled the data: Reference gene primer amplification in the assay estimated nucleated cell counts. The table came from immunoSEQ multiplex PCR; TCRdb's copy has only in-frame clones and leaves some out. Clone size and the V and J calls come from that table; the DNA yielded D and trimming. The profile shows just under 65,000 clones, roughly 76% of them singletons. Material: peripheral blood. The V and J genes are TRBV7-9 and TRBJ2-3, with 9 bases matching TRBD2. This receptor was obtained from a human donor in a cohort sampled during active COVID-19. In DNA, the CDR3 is TGTGCCAGCAGCCCTCCCTTATTGCGGGGGGGCAGCACAGATACGCAGTATTTT. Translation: CASSPPLLRGGSTDTQYF. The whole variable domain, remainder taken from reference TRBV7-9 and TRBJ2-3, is DTGVSQNPRHKITKRGQNVTFRCDPISEHNRLYWYRQTLGQGPEFLTYFQNEAQLEKSRLLSDRFSAERPKGSFSTLEIQRTEQGDSAMYLCASSPPLLRGGSTDTQYFGPGTRLTVL.